The source of this TCR beta chain is a study of pediatric ulcerative colitis. Some clones are missing from TCRdb's copy, which holds only in-frame ones; the method was immunoSEQ multiplex PCR. The sample has roughly 64,000 clones; approximately 87% are singletons. About this clone itself: What it binds is not known.

This CDR3 is 19 amino acids long. The junction had 15 bases not matched to a gene; V was cut back by 5 bases and J by 2 bases. Germline values: CDR1 SGHTA, CDR2 FQGTGA. Study results and caveats: A couple of rectal clonotypes were found only in ulcerative colitis patients, all of them.

The chain couples TRBV7-3 to TRBJ2-1; 10 bases align to TRBD2. The receptor comes from a boy aged 5-17 years with severe ulcerative colitis. Sequences were obtained from blood. CDR3 in DNA: TGTGCCAGCAGCCCCAAACTCCGCGGGACTAGCGCTACCTACAATGAGCAGTTCTTC. Protein product: CASSPKLRGTSATYNEQFF. Together with reference TRBV7-3 and TRBJ2-1, the CDR3 gives the full variable domain: GAGVSQTPSNKVTEKGKYVELRCDPISGHTALYWYRQSLGQGPEFLIYFQGTGAADDSGLPNDRFFAVRPEGSVSTLKIQRTERGDSAVYLCASSPKLRGTSATYNEQFFGPGTRLTVL.